This T cell receptor (beta chain) was identified during a study of T cell responses to AZD1222 COVID-19 vaccine. Study results and limitations: At 160-218 and 743-854, vaccine-associated CD4 TCRs were dominant, and they spanned spike. Spike-specific TCR breadth and depth grew following two AZD1222 doses. A reported finding is that nearly half of spike-specific TCRs target unmutated variant regions.

Second doses that came at about 4 or about 12 weeks were put together. Sequencing was performed with immunoSEQ multiplex PCR; in TCRdb, only in-frame clones are kept and a portion is missing. The sample includes just over 150,000 clones, about 87% of them seen just once. In regard to this clone: Its matching antigen is unknown.

V shed 5 bases and J 7 bases; nucleotides not matched to a gene: 12. Germline assignment: CDR1 SGHRS and CDR2 YFSETQ. The CDR3 length is 16 residues. The receptor's source is an adult who received the AZD1222 COVID-19 vaccine. The sample here was peripheral blood, taken 28 days after the second AZD1222 dose. The chain links TRBV5-1 to TRBJ1-6; TRBD1 matches 7 bases. CDR3 region: CASSFTGVTFNSPLHF. The CDR3 DNA follows: TGCGCCAGCAGTTTCACAGGGGTTACCTTCAATTCACCCCTCCACTTT.